The entry that follows covers one T cell receptor beta chain sequence. Its antigen remains unidentified. Described treatment: roughly 19 received Ad26.COV2.S at low or high dose, single or two shots; about 5 received placebo; per-sample allocation not given. The samples were gathered on day 63 after the first injection of vaccine or placebo. The sample came from a Boston adult aged 18-55 years. Participants' vaccine, an Ad26 vector, delivered Wuhan-strain SARS-CoV-2 spike. Using immunoSEQ multiplex PCR, the repertoire was profiled, and TCRdb retains in-frame clones only, with some absent. Among 300,000 to 450,000 clones listed, about 85% were seen once. These data come from a study of Ad26.COV2.S vaccination and SARS-CoV-2 variants. General study findings and limits: The breadth of spike-specific CD8+ and CD4+ T cell responses after vaccination was reportedly substantial. Researchers reported similar non-spike TCR breadth in vaccine and placebo recipients.

Here the sequenced sample was peripheral blood, taken in a trial of Ad26.COV2.S vaccine versus placebo. This receptor was identified in a person aged 18-65 years who received the Ad26.COV2.S COVID-19 vaccine or a placebo.

CDR3 in amino acids: CASSYPRSGANVLTF. The CDR3 region has the DNA TGTGCCAGCAGTTACCCTAGGAGTGGGGCCAACGTCCTGACTTTC. The chain links TRBV6-5 to TRBJ2-6; D gene unclear. V lost 2 bases, J lost 3 bases, and 8 bases lay in between. The CDR3 is 15 amino acids. The V gene's germline CDR1 is MNHEY and CDR2 SVGAGI.